These T cell receptor beta chains were read from a single sample in a study of T cells in pancreatic ductal adenocarcinoma. The table came from immunoSEQ multiplex PCR; TCRdb's copy has only in-frame clones and leaves some out. The table has approximately 12,000 clones, about nine tenths seen once; the top ten hold about 17%. Sample: PBMCs. These receptors all stem from a human donor with pancreatic ductal adenocarcinoma. The CDR3 runs from the conserved cysteine through the conserved F or W. A D gene is named only where the DNA matches it firmly. Clone size is given for some rows only: seen once, a few or many times, or a class if the clone is expanded.

J gene	D gene	V gene	clone size	CDR3 protein	CDR3 DNA
TRBJ2-7	NA	TRBV7-8	NA	CASSGLSNGYEQYF	TGTGCCAGCAGCGGACTCTCGAATGGGTACGAGCAGTACTTC
TRBJ1-1	TRBD1	TRBV6-1	NA	CASSDRDRGVNTEAFF	TGTGCCAGCAGTGACCGGGACAGGGGAGTGAACACTGAAGCTTTCTTT
TRBJ2-7	NA	TRBV19	once	CASSIGQVRDEQYF	TGTGCCAGTAGTATTGGGCAGGTGCGGGACGAGCAGTACTTC
TRBJ2-7	NA	TRBV5-1	NA	CASSLAGREYYEQYF	TGCGCCAGCAGCTTGGCGGGGCGGGAATACTACGAGCAGTACTTC
TRBJ2-7	NA	TRBV14	once	CASSLGGTAAYEQYF	TGTGCCAGCAGCCTGGGGGGGACAGCGGCGTACGAGCAGTACTTC
TRBJ2-3	TRBD2	TRBV5-4	NA	CASSLDLAGGNTDTQYF	TGTGCCAGCAGCTTGGATCTAGCGGGAGGGAACACAGATACGCAGTATTTT
TRBJ1-4	NA	TRBV6-6	NA	CASRSRPAMGEKLFF	TGTGCCAGCAGATCTAGACCAGCGATGGGTGAAAAACTGTTTTTT
TRBJ2-7	NA	TRBV5-1	NA	CASRPQVWEQYF	TGCGCCAGCCGACCACAGGTCTGGGAGCAGTACTTC
TRBJ1-6	NA	TRBV2	NA	CASSGGSQYNSPLHF	TGTGCCAGCAGTGGTGGATCTCAATATAATTCACCCCTCCACTTT
TRBJ2-3	NA	TRBV29-1	NA	CSVVRDRKDTQYF	TGCAGCGTTGTCAGGGACCGTAAGGATACGCAGTATTTT
TRBJ2-7	NA	TRBV5-1	NA	CASSLDGSVVYEQYF	TGCGCCAGCAGCTTGGACGGGAGCGTGGTATACGAGCAGTACTTC
TRBJ2-5	TRBD2	TRBV6-5	large	CASSTRISGGKTQYF	TGTGCCAGCAGTACCCGAATTAGCGGGGGAAAGACCCAGTACTTC
TRBJ2-3	NA	TRBV5-1	NA	CASVQVSGTTDTQYF	TGCGCCAGCGTCCAGGTTAGCGGAACCACAGATACGCAGTATTTT
TRBJ2-2	TRBD1	TRBV5-1	few	CASSPGTGNTGELFF	TGCGCCAGCAGCCCCGGGACAGGGAACACCGGGGAGCTGTTTTTT
TRBJ1-4	NA	TRBV5-1	NA	CASSSQGTANEKLFF	TGCGCCAGCAGCTCTCAGGGGACGGCTAATGAAAAACTGTTTTTT
TRBJ2-7	NA	TRBV7-8	NA	CASSLRGLGGEQYF	TGTGCCAGCAGCTTAAGGGGGTTAGGAGGCGAGCAGTACTTC
TRBJ2-3	TRBD2	TRBV13	NA	CASSLRTSGVSDTQYF	TGTGCCAGCAGCTTGAGGACTAGCGGTGTATCAGATACGCAGTATTTT
TRBJ2-7	NA	TRBV7-6	NA	CASSPGTTWEQYF	TGTGCCAGCAGCCCAGGTACCACTTGGGAGCAGTACTTC
TRBJ1-5	NA	TRBV2	NA	CASGGQLNQPQHF	TGTGCCAGCGGGGGGCAGTTAAATCAGCCCCAGCATTTT
TRBJ2-5	TRBD2	TRBV4-2	NA	CASSQELAGGWETQYF	TGTGCCAGCAGCCAAGAGTTAGCGGGGGGATGGGAGACCCAGTACTTC
TRBJ2-5	NA	TRBV5-5	NA	CASSLRSRGGLTQYF	TGTGCCAGCAGCTTGAGGTCCAGGGGGGGTTTGACCCAGTACTTC
TRBJ2-1	NA	TRBV9	NA	CASSVLGDLEQFF	TGTGCCAGCAGCGTACTAGGGGACTTGGAGCAGTTCTTC
TRBJ2-2	TRBD2	TRBV9	NA	CASTAGGRTGELFF	TGTGCCAGCACCGCGGGAGGACGGACCGGGGAGCTGTTTTTT
TRBJ1-4	NA	TRBV19	NA	CASSNRQLRSEKLFF	TGTGCCAGTAGTAACCGACAACTTCGGAGTGAAAAACTGTTTTTT
TRBJ1-4	NA	TRBV27	NA	CASSQGPQGFGTNEKLFF	TGTGCCAGCAGTCAGGGGCCTCAGGGGTTTGGTACTAATGAAAAACTGTTTTTT
TRBJ2-3	NA	TRBV9	NA	CASSVGTDTQYF	TGTGCCAGCAGCGTAGGGACAGATACGCAGTATTTT
TRBJ2-7	NA	TRBV6-5	NA	CASTRQETYEQYF	TGTGCCAGCACACGACAGGAGACCTACGAGCAGTACTTC
TRBJ2-1	NA	TRBV5-3	NA	CARSCQGLGFPYNEQFF	TGTGCCAGAAGCTGTCAGGGGTTGGGGTTCCCCTACAATGAGCAGTTCTTC
TRBJ2-2	TRBD1	TRBV4-2	NA	CASSQVGQSAGELFF	TGTGCCAGCAGCCAAGTGGGACAGTCAGCCGGGGAGCTGTTTTTT
TRBJ2-7	TRBD2	TRBV29-1	NA	CSVGRGSYEQYF	TGCAGCGTTGGGCGGGGGTCCTACGAGCAGTACTTC
TRBJ2-7	TRBD2	TRBV5-5	NA	CASSLLAGGFYEQYF	TGTGCCAGCAGCTTGCTAGCGGGGGGATTTTACGAGCAGTACTTC
TRBJ2-3	TRBD2	TRBV11-3	NA	CASSFGTSSTDTQYF	TGTGCCAGCAGCTTCGGGACTAGCAGCACAGATACGCAGTATTTT
TRBJ1-1	TRBD1	TRBV6-5	once	CASSWDRGPRGSEAFF	TGTGCCAGCAGTTGGGACAGGGGGCCGCGAGGTTCCGAAGCTTTCTTT
TRBJ1-1	NA	TRBV11-3	NA	CASSLIAFF	TGTGCCAGCAGCTTAATAGCTTTCTTT
TRBJ2-3	NA	TRBV9	NA	CASSPTTGRVTDTQYF	TGTGCCAGCAGCCCGACCACAGGGAGAGTCACAGATACGCAGTATTTT
TRBJ2-7	TRBD1	TRBV7-9	NA	CASSLRTGTPRSFYEQYF	TGTGCCAGCAGCTTAAGGACAGGCACCCCTCGATCATTCTACGAGCAGTACTTC
TRBJ2-5	NA	TRBV6-6	few	CASRGQLPAETQYF	TGTGCCAGCCGTGGGCAGCTACCTGCGGAGACCCAGTACTTC
TRBJ2-1	TRBD2	TRBV15	few	CATSRDNPFGRLSNEQFF	TGTGCCACCAGCAGAGATAACCCCTTCGGGAGGTTAAGCAATGAGCAGTTCTTC
TRBJ2-7	NA	TRBV2	NA	CASSATDRYEQYF	TGTGCCAGCAGTGCTACGGACAGATACGAGCAGTACTTC